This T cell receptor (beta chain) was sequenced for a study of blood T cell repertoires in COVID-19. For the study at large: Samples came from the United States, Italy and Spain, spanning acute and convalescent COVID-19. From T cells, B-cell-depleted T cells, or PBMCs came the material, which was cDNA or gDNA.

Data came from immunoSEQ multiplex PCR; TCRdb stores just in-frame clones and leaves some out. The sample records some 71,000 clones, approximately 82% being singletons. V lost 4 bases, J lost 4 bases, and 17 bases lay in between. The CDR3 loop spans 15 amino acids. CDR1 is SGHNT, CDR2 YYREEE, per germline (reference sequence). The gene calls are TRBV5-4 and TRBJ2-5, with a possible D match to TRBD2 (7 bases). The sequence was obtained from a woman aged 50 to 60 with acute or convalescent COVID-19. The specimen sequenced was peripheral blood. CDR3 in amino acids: CASSRTGGGGETQYF. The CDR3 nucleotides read TGTGCCAGCAGCCGGACGGGGGGCGGCGGAGAGACCCAGTACTTC.